These 15 T cell receptor beta chains were sequenced from one sample in a study of T cells in tuberculosis. TCRdb's table, derived via immunoSEQ multiplex PCR, lists solely in-frame clones and lacks some. The profile shows 55,000 to 65,000 clones, under 90% of them singletons. After thawing and overnight rest, PBMC were stained with GMM-loaded CD1B tetramer, viability dye and anti-CD3 for sorting. The lipid loaded on the CD1B tetramers was C32 glucose monomycolate from Rhodococcus equi. The sequencing input was CD1b-GMM tetramer-negative cells sorted from PBMCs. All receptors come from an adult woman with latent tuberculosis.

This clone was recorded once. This rearrangement joins TRBV29-1 to TRBJ2-3, with 13 nucleotides matching TRBD2. There are 14 residues in the CDR3. Germline V gene sequence: CDR1 SQVTM, CDR2 ANQGSEA. V lost 8 bases to trimming and J lost 5 bases; unmatched junction nucleotides: 7. The CDR3 sequence: CSTTSGGAGDTQYF. The CDR3 DNA reads as TGCAGCACCACTAGCGGGGGGGCGGGAGATACGCAGTATTTT.

The CDR3 nucleotides read TGCAGCGGTGGACAGGGCGCAGATACGCAGTATTTT. Residues: CSGGQGADTQYF. This chain uses TRBV29-1 with TRBJ2-3, with 8 bases matching TRBD1. Germline CDR1 SQVTM, CDR2 ANQGSEA. This CDR3 region has 12 residues. V was pared by 7 bases and J by 4 bases, with 4 bases of the junction left unmatched.

V and J are TRBV11-3 and TRBJ1-1; 7 nucleotides match TRBD1. From germline, CDR1 is SGHNT and CDR2 YENEEA. The ends lost 6 bases at V and 5 bases at J; junction bases unmatched: 15. This CDR3 comprises 16 residues. The CDR3 nucleotides read TGTGCCAGCAGTTTTAGATTTTCCGGGACAGTTACTGAAGCTTTCTTT. Translating gives CASSFRFSGTVTEAFF.

This clone occurred once. The chain combines TRBV7-7 with TRBJ2-7, with 8 bases identical to TRBD1. The V segment lost 8 bases and the J segment 2 bases; nucleotides outside the gene matches: 11. This CDR3 is 15 amino acids long. The germline V gene has CDR1 SSHAT and CDR2 FNYEAQ (reference sequence). The CDR3 coding sequence is TGTGCCAGCTCACCCGGGACAGGCCTTACCTACGAGCAGTACTTC. Residues: CASSPGTGLTYEQYF.

The rearrangement uses TRBV6-1 and TRBJ1-2; TRBD1 might be the D (6 bases). Per the germline V gene, CDR1 is MNHNS and CDR2 is SASEGT. The V end lost 5 bases, the J end lost 4 bases, and 14 bases lay between the germline ends. The CDR3 spans 14 residues. CDR3 sequence (DNA): TGTGCCAGCAGTTTTCTCGGGACAACCTATGGCTACACCTTC. Amino acid sequence: CASSFLGTTYGYTF.

The rearrangement uses TRBV5-1 and TRBJ2-5; D remains unclear. Per germline, CDR1 SGHRS and CDR2 YFSETQ. This CDR3 contains 12 residues. The V end was cut by 4 bases, the J end by 1 base, with 5 bases between. The DNA for the CDR3 is TGCGCCAGCAGCCTCCCCCAAGAGACCCAGTACTTC. Translated: CASSLPQETQYF. The variable domain in full, with the rest retrieved from reference TRBV5-1 and TRBJ2-5, is KAGVTQTPRYLIKTRGQQVTLSCSPISGHRSVSWYQQTPGQGLQFLFEYFSETQRNKGNFPGRFSGRQFSNSRSEMNVSTLELGDSALYLCASSLPQETQYFGPGTRLLVL.

This clone showed up just once. The genes are TRBV5-1 and TRBJ2-7; TRBD1 is a possible D gene (7 bases). The germline CDR1 and CDR2 sequences are SGHRS and YFSETQ. The CDR3 runs 14 residues. Trimming shortened V by 4 bases and J by 4 bases, and 15 bases separated the two germline ends. In DNA, the CDR3 is TGCGCCAGCAGCGCCGCAGGGGGGATATACGAGCAGTACTTC. This sequence encodes CASSAAGGIYEQYF.

This chain joins TRBV21-1 and TRBJ1-1. TRBV21-1 is recorded as a pseudogene. This CDR3 has 10 amino acids. The CDR3 sequence: CASREAEAFF. The CDR3 bases are TGTGCCAGCAGGGAGGCTGAAGCTTTCTTT.

V gene TRBV5-1 combines with J gene TRBJ2-3; 11 nucleotides align to TRBD2. The germline V gene encodes CDR1 SGHRS and CDR2 YFSETQ. V was clipped by 4 bases and J by 4 bases; unmatched bases: 8. The CDR3 loop spans 16 amino acids. The CDR3 region has the DNA TGCGCCAGCAGCGCCGGGGGACTAGCGGCCCCAGATACGCAGTATTTT. This translates into CASSAGGLAAPDTQYF.

The chain uses TRBV10-1 and TRBJ2-2, with D uncertain. CDR3 length: 13 residues. Germline V gives CDR1 WNHNN, CDR2 SYGVQD (reference sequence). Trimming pared 0 bases from V and 7 bases from J, leaving 6 bases between. The DNA for the CDR3 is TGCGCCAGCAGTGAGTCCAGATACGGGGAGCTGTTTTTT. This sequence encodes CASSESRYGELFF.

The chain employs TRBV19 and TRBJ1-2, with TRBD1 matching 10 bases. J gave up 8 bases and V 7 bases, and 13 bases lay outside the gene matches. This CDR3 has 15 residues. CDR1 LNHDA and CDR2 SQIVND come from the germline V gene (reference sequence). The CDR3 nucleotides are TGTGCCAGTACATACCCGTTCGGGACAGGGGACGGCTACACCTTC. This translates into CASTYPFGTGDGYTF. Filled out from reference TRBV19 and TRBJ1-2, the complete variable domain reads DGGITQSPKYLFRKEGQNVTLSCEQNLNHDAMYWYRQDPGQGLRLIYYSQIVNDFQKGDIAEGYSVSREKKESFPLTVTSAQKNPTAFYLCASTYPFGTGDGYTFGSGTRLTVV.

In this sample, this clone turned up once. This sequence joins TRBV9 and TRBJ2-3; tentatively, D is TRBD2 (6 bases). Per the germline V gene, CDR1 is SGDLS and CDR2 is YYNGEE. The V end lost 0 bases, the J end lost 2 bases, and 7 bases lay between the germline ends. The CDR3 consists of 14 residues. The CDR3 region is CASSVGDFTDTQYF. CDR3 DNA: TGTGCCAGCAGCGTAGGGGACTTCACAGATACGCAGTATTTT.

V gene TRBV6-1 combines with J gene TRBJ2-3; weak D call: TRBD1 (7 bases). Trimming took off 2 bases at V and 5 bases at J, with 14 bases between the two ends. The CDR3 loop spans 15 amino acids. Germline values: CDR1 MNHNS, CDR2 SASEGT. The CDR3, as DNA: TGTGCCAGCAGTGAAATCAGGGGGAGGCGAGATACGCAGTATTTT. Amino acids: CASSEIRGRRDTQYF.

The genes are TRBV4-2 and TRBJ1-1, with 9 positions matching TRBD1. Germline V gene data show CDR1 as LGHNA and CDR2 as YNFKEQ. Losses at the gene ends were 2 bases for V and 1 base for J; bases not matched to a gene: 2. This CDR3 contains 15 residues. The CDR3 coding sequence is TGTGCCAGCAGCCAACAGGGACAGGGGAACACTGAAGCTTTCTTT. This encodes CASSQQGQGNTEAFF.

The chain uses TRBV10-3 and TRBJ2-3; D uncertain. Trimming left V 4 bases short and J 3 bases short, with 11 bases between. The germline V gene has CDR1 ENHRY and CDR2 SYGVKD. The CDR3 runs to 14 residues. The CDR3 nucleotides are TGTGCCATCAGTGTTGGGCTTTCGACAGATACGCAGTATTTT. Protein sequence: CAISVGLSTDTQYF.